The rows below give T cell receptor beta chains drawn from one sample of a study of blood T cell repertoires in COVID-19. Assay used: immunoSEQ multiplex PCR; TCRdb lists only in-frame clones, some missing. This table holds about 260,000 clones, roughly 87% found once. Sequenced input: peripheral blood. The receptors were sampled from a human donor in a cohort sampled during active COVID-19. Each CDR3 is given with its conserved first and last residue. The D gene is left open where the match is weak. The size of a clone is reported for some rows only, either as once, few or many, or as a class for expanded clones.

CDR3nt: TGTGCCAGCAGCTTCCTTTCTAGCGTTGAGACCCAGTACTTC
CDR3aa: CASSFLSSVETQYF
d_gene: -
abundance: -
j_gene: TRBJ2-5
v_gene: TRBV7-6

CDR3nt: TGTGCCAGCAGTGGGGGGGGCCGCTCTGGAAACACCATATATTTT
CDR3aa: CASSGGGRSGNTIYF
d_gene: -
abundance: -
j_gene: TRBJ1-3
v_gene: TRBV2

CDR3nt: TGTGCCAGAAAGGGACAGGGGGAAGAGACCCAGTACTTC
CDR3aa: CARKGQGEETQYF
d_gene: TRBD1
abundance: few
j_gene: TRBJ2-5
v_gene: TRBV2

CDR3nt: TGCGCCAGCAGCCAAGAATCAGGGCGCAATGAGCAGTTCTTC
CDR3aa: CASSQESGRNEQFF
d_gene: -
abundance: -
j_gene: TRBJ2-1
v_gene: TRBV4-1

CDR3nt: TGTGCCACCAGCAACGGGGGAGTAAACAATCAGCCCCAGCATTTT
CDR3aa: CATSNGGVNNQPQHF
d_gene: -
abundance: -
j_gene: TRBJ1-5
v_gene: TRBV15

CDR3nt: TGTGCCAGTAGAAATCGACAGGGAAGGACCGGGGAGCTGTTTTTT
CDR3aa: CASRNRQGRTGELFF
d_gene: TRBD1
abundance: -
j_gene: TRBJ2-2
v_gene: TRBV19

CDR3nt: TGCAGCGTTGGCCCGGAGAACTATGGCTACACCTTC
CDR3aa: CSVGPENYGYTF
d_gene: -
abundance: -
j_gene: TRBJ1-2
v_gene: TRBV29-1

CDR3nt: TGTGCCAGCACCCTCAACCGGGACAGGGGGTACAATGAGCAGTTCTTC
CDR3aa: CASTLNRDRGYNEQFF
d_gene: TRBD1
abundance: -
j_gene: TRBJ2-1
v_gene: TRBV7-7

CDR3nt: TGTGCCAGCAGCTTAGCCGGAAACACCATATATTTT
CDR3aa: CASSLAGNTIYF
d_gene: -
abundance: few
j_gene: TRBJ1-3
v_gene: TRBV5-4

CDR3nt: TGCACCAGCAGCCAAGAGAGGCTAGGTGAGCAGTTCTTC
CDR3aa: CTSSQERLGEQFF
d_gene: -
abundance: -
j_gene: TRBJ2-1
v_gene: TRBV1

CDR3nt: TGTGCCAGTAGTAGAGGACAGGGGGGACGGAATAATCAGCCCCAGCATTTT
CDR3aa: CASSRGQGGRNNQPQHF
d_gene: TRBD1
abundance: -
j_gene: TRBJ1-5
v_gene: TRBV19

CDR3nt: TGCGCCAGCAGCCAAGAACCTAGCGCCCTCACAGATACGCAGTATTTT
CDR3aa: CASSQEPSALTDTQYF
d_gene: -
abundance: -
j_gene: TRBJ2-3
v_gene: TRBV4-3

CDR3nt: TGTGCCAGCAGCTTGGGCTTGGGACTAGCGGACTCGTGGCCGTTCTTC
CDR3aa: CASSLGLGLADSWPFF
d_gene: TRBD2
abundance: -
j_gene: TRBJ2-1
v_gene: TRBV5-4

CDR3nt: TGCGCCAGCAGCTCAGGGGGCACTGAAGCTTTCTTT
CDR3aa: CASSSGGTEAFF
d_gene: TRBD1
abundance: -
j_gene: TRBJ1-1
v_gene: TRBV5-1

CDR3nt: TGTGCCACCCGCGTTGAAAGAAATGAAGAGCAGTTCTTC
CDR3aa: CATRVERNEEQFF
d_gene: -
abundance: -
j_gene: TRBJ2-1
v_gene: TRBV6-5

CDR3nt: TGTGCCAGCAGCGCGAATGTTTTCGCGGATTTACACTTC
CDR3aa: CASSANVFADLHF
d_gene: -
abundance: -
j_gene: TRBJ2-7
v_gene: TRBV9

CDR3nt: TGTGCCAGCAGCTTAGTTGGACTAGCGGTTGACGAGCAGTACTTC
CDR3aa: CASSLVGLAVDEQYF
d_gene: TRBD2
abundance: -
j_gene: TRBJ2-7
v_gene: TRBV7-6

CDR3nt: TGTGCCACCGCCCGGCCAGGGGCCACAGATACGCAGTATTTT
CDR3aa: CATARPGATDTQYF
d_gene: -
abundance: -
j_gene: TRBJ2-3
v_gene: TRBV19

CDR3nt: TGTGCCAGCAGTGATAATGGGCAGGGGGGAGAAAAACTGTTTTTT
CDR3aa: CASSDNGQGGEKLFF
d_gene: TRBD1
abundance: -
j_gene: TRBJ1-4
v_gene: TRBV2

CDR3nt: TGTGCCAGCAGGGTCACAGGGGCGGAAAAACTGTTTTTT
CDR3aa: CASRVTGAEKLFF
d_gene: TRBD1
abundance: -
j_gene: TRBJ1-4
v_gene: TRBV27

CDR3nt: TGTGCCAGCAGTTTCCGGGCAGGGGGATCCGGGGAGCTGTTTTTT
CDR3aa: CASSFRAGGSGELFF
d_gene: TRBD1
abundance: -
j_gene: TRBJ2-2
v_gene: TRBV27

CDR3nt: TGTGCCAGCAGTTTATCCATCAATGAGCAGTTCTTC
CDR3aa: CASSLSINEQFF
d_gene: -
abundance: -
j_gene: TRBJ2-1
v_gene: TRBV28

CDR3nt: TGTGCCAGCAGCCAAGTATCGGGGGGCCAAGAGACCCAGTACTTC
CDR3aa: CASSQVSGGQETQYF
d_gene: TRBD2
abundance: -
j_gene: TRBJ2-5
v_gene: TRBV14

CDR3nt: TGTGCCAGTAGTGAGGGGGCAGGGAATACGCAGTATTTT
CDR3aa: CASSEGAGNTQYF
d_gene: TRBD1
abundance: -
j_gene: TRBJ2-3
v_gene: TRBV19

CDR3nt: TGTGCCAGCTCACCCCGGGACAGGGGTCAGCCCCAGCATTTT
CDR3aa: CASSPRDRGQPQHF
d_gene: TRBD1
abundance: -
j_gene: TRBJ1-5
v_gene: TRBV18

CDR3nt: TGTGCCAGCAGTTACGCAAGGGGTTGGGGGAACACTGAAGCTTTCTTT
CDR3aa: CASSYARGWGNTEAFF
d_gene: -
abundance: once
j_gene: TRBJ1-1
v_gene: TRBV6-5

CDR3nt: TGTGCCAGCAGCCAAGATCTCGCCAAAAACATTCAGTACTTC
CDR3aa: CASSQDLAKNIQYF
d_gene: -
abundance: -
j_gene: TRBJ2-4
v_gene: TRBV3-1/TRBV3-2

CDR3nt: TGTGCCAGCAGCGACACGGCGGGGGACACCGGGGAGCTGTTTTTT
CDR3aa: CASSDTAGDTGELFF
d_gene: TRBD2
abundance: -
j_gene: TRBJ2-2
v_gene: TRBV6-4

CDR3nt: TGCGCCAGCAGCCAAGAACCTCTAGCGGGAGGCGGAGATACGCAGTATTTT
CDR3aa: CASSQEPLAGGGDTQYF
d_gene: TRBD2
abundance: -
j_gene: TRBJ2-3
v_gene: TRBV4-3

CDR3nt: TGTGCCAGTAGTACTTCGACTATCACAGATACGCAGTATTTT
CDR3aa: CASSTSTITDTQYF
d_gene: -
abundance: -
j_gene: TRBJ2-3
v_gene: TRBV19

CDR3nt: TGTGCCAGCAGGGAGGTGGGTAATTCACCCCTCCACTTT
CDR3aa: CASREVGNSPLHF
d_gene: -
abundance: -
j_gene: TRBJ1-6
v_gene: TRBV3-1/TRBV3-2

CDR3nt: TGTGCCAGCATCTTGACTAGCGGGACGAGCAATGAGCAGTTCTTC
CDR3aa: CASILTSGTSNEQFF
d_gene: TRBD2
abundance: -
j_gene: TRBJ2-1
v_gene: TRBV2

CDR3nt: TGTGCCAGTAGACGCAGCGGGAGTCCAGAGACCCAGTACTTC
CDR3aa: CASRRSGSPETQYF
d_gene: TRBD2
abundance: -
j_gene: TRBJ2-5
v_gene: TRBV19

CDR3nt: TGTGCCAGCAGGGCTAGCGGGAGCAATGAGCAGTTCTTC
CDR3aa: CASRASGSNEQFF
d_gene: TRBD2
abundance: -
j_gene: TRBJ2-1
v_gene: TRBV7-9

CDR3nt: TGTGCCAGCAGCTTGACAGGGTATGGGTTAGCCGGGGAGCTGTTTTTT
CDR3aa: CASSLTGYGLAGELFF
d_gene: -
abundance: -
j_gene: TRBJ2-2
v_gene: TRBV5-4